This T cell receptor beta chain was obtained from a study of T-cell reconstitution after alpha-beta-depleted transplantation in children. Study-wide results and caveats: A year post-transplant, T-cell counts and diversity derived mostly from newly produced T cells.

Unique molecular identifiers tagged the TCRbeta library. TCRdb fed the PCR reads into MiXCR, producing one record per CDR3 protein. Among about 200,000 distinct CDR3 sequences listed, 5.5% to 7% were seen once. This clonotype was detected many times. Its antigen is as yet unknown. The CDR3 has 15 residues. Per the germline V gene, CDR1 is DFQATT and CDR2 is SNEGSKA (reference sequence). With 0 bases removed from V and 2 bases from J, the gap between germline ends came to 14 bases. The chain uses TRBV20-1 and TRBJ2-7; unclear D gene. This material consisted of PBMCs, taken before TCRalphabeta/CD19-depleted stem cell transplant. The receptor comes from a girl under three years old with combined immunodeficiency, due to receive a stem cell transplant. The CDR3 sequence: CSAREAGGNTYEQYF. The CDR3 DNA sequence: TGCAGTGCTAGAGAGGCTGGTGGGAACACCTACGAGCAGTACTTC.